The clone carrying this T cell receptor beta chain was detected ten times or more. Its antigen is not known. This specimen belongs to a study of CD8 T cells in ankylosing spondylitis. Study conclusions and caveats: Certain motif variants had earlier appeared in reactive arthritis synovial fluid and blood. Disease-associated clones were reportedly significantly overrepresented in matched ankylosing spondylitis synovial fluid. Characteristic of ankylosing spondylitis blood, it appeared, was a TCR beta motif comprising about eight highly homologous variants. Clones linked to the disease showed a CD8+ phenotype. They occurred at relatively low frequencies in peripheral blood.

As the method for making TCR beta libraries, quantitative 5'-RACE with molecular barcodes was used. Each CDR3 protein gets one entry after TCRdb re-called the 5' RACE reads with MiXCR. The sample lists hundreds of thousands of distinct CDR3 sequences; approximately 12% were seen once. The CDR3 totals 11 residues. Germline assignment: CDR1 SGHAT and CDR2 FQNNGV. The V gene lost 5 bases and the J gene lost 6 bases, with 5 bases spanning the gap. This clonotype was sampled from a male donor with ankylosing spondylitis. Sequencing was done on a sample of blood, either unsorted or a sorted T cell fraction (not recorded which). V gene TRBV11-2 combines with J gene TRBJ2-1; no definite D call. CDR3 coding DNA: TGTGCCAGCAGCCTGTTCAATGAGCAGTTCTTC. Protein: CASSLFNEQFF.